One sample yielded the 16 T cell receptor beta chains listed below, sequenced in a study of technical replicates of blood from a few donors. Sequencing used immunoSEQ multiplex PCR; TCRdb keeps in-frame clones, though not all of them. In the table there are 60,000 to 80,000 clones, roughly nine tenths of which are singletons. Sequencing input: PBMCs. The origin of the receptors is a human donor in good health. Some clones in this sample may be carry-over from other donors' samples.

This chain connects TRBV5-1 to TRBJ2-1; 11 positions match TRBD2. The CDR3 covers 15 residues. Germline V lookup: CDR1 SGHRS, CDR2 YFSETQ. V lost 6 bases and J lost 2; bases outside the gene matches: 4. CDR3 DNA sequence: TGCGCCAGCATCTTACTAGCGGGGGCCTACAATGAGCAGTTCTTC. As protein: CASILLAGAYNEQFF.

V is TRBV7-6 and J is TRBJ2-1; 9 positions match TRBD1. Trimming took 4 bases from V and 7 from J; bases not matched to a gene: 5. Germline values: CDR1 SGHVS, CDR2 FNYEAQ. CDR3 length: 14 amino acids. DNA for the CDR3: TGTGCCAGCAGCTATGACAGGGGGGATAATGAGCAGTTCTTC. Its translation: CASSYDRGDNEQFF.

This sequence joins TRBV7-2 and TRBJ2-4; tentative D call: TRBD1 (5 bases). V was trimmed by 0 bases and J by 4 bases, leaving 10 bases between them. Germline CDR1 is SGHTA and CDR2 is FQGNSA. CDR3 length: 15 residues. As DNA, the CDR3 is TGTGCCAGCAGCTTAGCGCCAGGGCTAAAAAACATTCAGTACTTC. Amino acids: CASSLAPGLKNIQYF.

The chain has TRBV5-1 and TRBJ2-1; 11 bases map to TRBD2. The CDR3 runs to 15 residues. Germline CDR1 SGHRS, CDR2 YFSETQ. The trim removed 4 bases at V and 7 bases at J, leaving 7 bases unmatched. The CDR3 loop is CASSILAGAGNEQFF. In DNA form, the CDR3 reads TGCGCCAGCAGCATACTAGCGGGAGCTGGGAATGAGCAGTTCTTC. The full variable domain, rest sourced from reference TRBV5-1 and TRBJ2-1, is KAGVTQTPRYLIKTRGQQVTLSCSPISGHRSVSWYQQTPGQGLQFLFEYFSETQRNKGNFPGRFSGRQFSNSRSEMNVSTLELGDSALYLCASSILAGAGNEQFFGPGTRLTVL.

The gene calls are TRBV30 and TRBJ1-1, with D possibly being TRBD1 (5 bases). Looked up from germline, CDR1 is GTSNPN and CDR2 is SVGIG (reference sequence). V was clipped by 4 bases and J by 2 bases, with 23 bases between them. CDR3 length: 17 residues. The CDR3 DNA reads TGTGCCTGGAATGATATGGGGCGGGGCCTAAAAAACACTGAAGCTTTCTTT. Translated, it gives CAWNDMGRGLKNTEAFF.

On this clone: One end of the junction fails to match germline, which may point to a read error. Other DNA sequences of this sample code for an identical CDR3. This chain links TRBV5-1 with TRBJ1-4, with D hard to call. The CDR3 runs 14 residues. Germline V lookup: CDR1 SGHRS, CDR2 YFSETQ. The CDR3 loop is CASSSAGGYEKLFF. For the CDR3, the DNA is TGCGCCAGCAGCTCGGCAGGAGGGTATGAAAAACTATTTTTT.

The chain links TRBV4-3 to TRBJ2-7; 12 bases map to TRBD1. With V trimmed by 3 bases and J by 5 bases, 8 bases remained unmatched. This CDR3 comprises 16 residues. The germline CDR1 and CDR2 sequences are LGHNA and YSLEER. In DNA form, the CDR3 reads TGCGCCAGCAGCCAGGGACAGGGGGCCCCCTTGCACGAGCAGTACTTC. It codes for CASSQGQGAPLHEQYF.

Here the CDR3 DNA reads TGTGCCACAGACAGGGGGGGGGAGACCCAGTACTTC. This sequence encodes CATDRGGETQYF. The rearrangement links TRBV7-9 to TRBJ2-5; 9 bases line up with TRBD1. This CDR3 has 12 amino acids. V was clipped by 10 bases and J by 5 bases; unmatched bases: 5. CDR1 and CDR2 from the germline V gene are SEHNR and FQNEAQ (reference sequence).

The table lists this clone with a count of one. The CDR3 bases are TGTGCCAGCAGCTTATCCAATACGGACGAGCAGTACTTC. Translating it yields CASSLSNTDEQYF. The rearrangement links TRBV7-9 to TRBJ2-7; D ambiguous. Germline V lookup: CDR1 SEHNR, CDR2 FQNEAQ (reference sequence). This CDR3 has 13 amino acids. V was cut by 2 bases and J by 5 bases, with 10 bases left in between. The whole variable domain, filled in from reference TRBV7-9 and TRBJ2-7, reads DTGVSQNPRHKITKRGQNVTFRCDPISEHNRLYWYRQTLGQGPEFLTYFQNEAQLEKSRLLSDRFSAERPKGSFSTLEIQRTEQGDSAMYLCASSLSNTDEQYFGPGTRLTVT.

This clone was detected once. The chain carries TRBV7-6 and TRBJ2-6; tentative D call: TRBD1 (5 bases). V was pared by 1 base and J by 0 bases, with 13 bases between. This CDR3 is 18 amino acids long. CDR1 and CDR2 from the germline V gene are SGHVS and FNYEAQ. The CDR3 region has the DNA TGTGCCAGCAGCTTAGAGGCAGGGTCGAGCTCTGGGGCCAACGTCCTGACTTTC. As protein: CASSLEAGSSSGANVLTF.

This rearrangement joins TRBV7-2 to TRBJ2-7, with D possibly TRBD2 on 7 matching bases. Per the germline V gene, CDR1 is SGHTA and CDR2 is FQGNSA. The CDR3 covers 14 residues. Deletions cut 6 bases from V and 5 bases from J, with 17 bases between. CDR3 protein: CASRGGGQIHEQYF. The CDR3 region has the DNA TGTGCCAGCAGAGGGGGGGGGCAGATTCACGAGCAGTACTTC.

This chain connects TRBV30 to TRBJ1-6; perhaps TRBD1 as D (5 bases). The CDR3 is 13 amino acids. V was cut by 1 base and J by 9 bases, with 10 bases left in between. The germline CDR1 and CDR2 sequences are GTSNPN and SVGIG (reference sequence). The CDR3 DNA is TGTGCCTGGAGTGGGCAGGGTCTTTCACCCCTCCACTTT. This translates into CAWSGQGLSPLHF. Supplemented by reference TRBV30 and TRBJ1-6, the full variable domain reads SQTIHQWPATLVQPVGSPLSLECTVEGTSNPNLYWYRQAAGRGLQLLFYSVGIGQISSEVPQNLSASRPQDRQFILSSKKLLLSDSGFYLCAWSGQGLSPLHFGNGTRLTVT.

J is TRBJ2-5 and V is TRBV6-5; D possibly corresponds to TRBD1 (6 bases). The CDR3 loop spans 15 amino acids. Per the germline V gene, CDR1 is MNHEY and CDR2 is SVGAGI. V lost 0 bases, J lost 4 bases, and 12 bases lay in between. CDR3 DNA sequence: TGTGCCAGCAGTTACTCAGGGGGTCGGGCAGAGACCCAGTACTTC. This codes for CASSYSGGRAETQYF.

This chain joins TRBV5-1 and TRBJ1-2; 7 nucleotides align to TRBD1. V shed 3 bases and J 3 bases; nucleotides not matched to a gene: 2. Germline-derived CDR1 and CDR2 are SGHRS and YFSETQ. The CDR3 loop spans 13 amino acids. Here the CDR3 DNA reads TGCGCCAGCAGCTATACAGGGGACTATGGCTACACCTTC. Protein product: CASSYTGDYGYTF.

The chain recombines TRBV30 with TRBJ2-5; D might be TRBD1 (6 bases). V lost 0 bases and J 5 bases, leaving 16 bases between the germline ends. CDR3 length: 15 residues. Germline CDR1 reads GTSNPN; CDR2 reads SVGIG (reference sequence). The CDR3 here is CAWSVKQGLWETQYF. CDR3 DNA sequence: TGTGCCTGGAGTGTAAAGCAGGGGTTGTGGGAGACCCAGTACTTC.

Concerning this clone: The same CDR3 is also encoded by other DNA sequences in this sample. V usage is TRBV7-9 and J usage is TRBJ2-3, with D maybe TRBD2 (5 bases). Trimming took off 5 bases at V and 0 bases at J, with 12 bases between the two ends. CDR1 SEHNR and CDR2 FQNEAQ come from the germline V gene (reference sequence). The CDR3 has 15 residues. CDR3 amino acids: CASSPSGYSTDTQYF. CDR3 nucleotides: TGTGCCAGCAGCCCCAGCGGATATAGCACAGATACGCAGTATTTT.